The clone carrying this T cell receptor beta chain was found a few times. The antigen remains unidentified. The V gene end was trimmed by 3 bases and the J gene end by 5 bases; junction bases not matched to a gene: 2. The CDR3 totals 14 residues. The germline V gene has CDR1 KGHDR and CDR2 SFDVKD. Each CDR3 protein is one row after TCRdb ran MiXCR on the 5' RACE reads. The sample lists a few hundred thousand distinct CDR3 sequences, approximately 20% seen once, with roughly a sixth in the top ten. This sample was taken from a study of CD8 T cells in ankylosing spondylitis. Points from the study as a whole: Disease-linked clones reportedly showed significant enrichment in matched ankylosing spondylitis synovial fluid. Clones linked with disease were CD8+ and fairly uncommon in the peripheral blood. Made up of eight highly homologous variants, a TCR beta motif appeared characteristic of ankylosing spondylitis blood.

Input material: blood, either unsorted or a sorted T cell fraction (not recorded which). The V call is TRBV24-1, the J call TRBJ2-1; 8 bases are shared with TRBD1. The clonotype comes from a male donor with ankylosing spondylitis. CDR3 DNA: TGTGCCACCAGTGATAGGACAGGGAACAATGAGCAGTTCTTC. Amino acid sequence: CATSDRTGNNEQFF.